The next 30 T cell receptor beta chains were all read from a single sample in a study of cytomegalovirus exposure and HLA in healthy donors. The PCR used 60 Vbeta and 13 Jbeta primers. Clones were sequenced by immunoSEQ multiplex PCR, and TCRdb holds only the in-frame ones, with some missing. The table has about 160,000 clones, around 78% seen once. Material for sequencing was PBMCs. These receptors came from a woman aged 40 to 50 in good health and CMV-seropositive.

The CDR3 loop reads CASSGLLAGSYNEQFF. The CDR3 DNA reads as TGTGCCAGCAGTGGCCTACTAGCGGGGTCCTACAATGAGCAGTTCTTC. V and J are TRBV6-1 and TRBJ2-1; 10 bases align to TRBD2. The ends lost 4 bases at V and 1 base at J; junction bases unmatched: 4. CDR3 length: 16 amino acids. Per the germline V gene, CDR1 is MNHNS and CDR2 is SASEGT.

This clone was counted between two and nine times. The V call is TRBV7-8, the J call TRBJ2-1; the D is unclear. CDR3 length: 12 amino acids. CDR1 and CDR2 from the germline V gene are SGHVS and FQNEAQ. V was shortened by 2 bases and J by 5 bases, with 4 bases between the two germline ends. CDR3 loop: CASSLLDNEQFF. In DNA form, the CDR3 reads TGTGCCAGCAGCTTACTCGACAATGAGCAGTTCTTC.

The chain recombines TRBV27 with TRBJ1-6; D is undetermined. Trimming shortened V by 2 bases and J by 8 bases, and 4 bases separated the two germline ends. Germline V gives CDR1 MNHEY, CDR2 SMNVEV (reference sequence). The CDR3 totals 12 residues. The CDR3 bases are TGTGCCAGCAGTTTAAGAGATTCACCCCTCCACTTT. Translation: CASSLRDSPLHF.

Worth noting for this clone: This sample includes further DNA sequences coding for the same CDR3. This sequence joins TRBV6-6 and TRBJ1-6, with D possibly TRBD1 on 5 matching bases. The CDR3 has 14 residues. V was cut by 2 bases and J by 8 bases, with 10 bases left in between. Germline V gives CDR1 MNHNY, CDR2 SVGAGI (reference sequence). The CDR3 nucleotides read TGTGCCAGCAGTTACCGACAAGGGGATTCACCCCTCCACTTT. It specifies CASSYRQGDSPLHF.

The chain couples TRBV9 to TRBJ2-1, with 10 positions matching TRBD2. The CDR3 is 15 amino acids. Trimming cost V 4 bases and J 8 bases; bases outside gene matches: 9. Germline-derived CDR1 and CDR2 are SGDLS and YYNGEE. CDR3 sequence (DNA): TGTGCCAGCAGCCAAGCGAGCGGGGGGGCGTATGAGCAGTTCTTC. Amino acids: CASSQASGGAYEQFF.

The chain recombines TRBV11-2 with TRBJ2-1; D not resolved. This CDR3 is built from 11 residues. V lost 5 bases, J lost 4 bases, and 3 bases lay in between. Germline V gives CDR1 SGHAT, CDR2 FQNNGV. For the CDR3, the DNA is TGTGCCAGCAGCATATACAATGAGCAGTTCTTC. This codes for CASSIYNEQFF.

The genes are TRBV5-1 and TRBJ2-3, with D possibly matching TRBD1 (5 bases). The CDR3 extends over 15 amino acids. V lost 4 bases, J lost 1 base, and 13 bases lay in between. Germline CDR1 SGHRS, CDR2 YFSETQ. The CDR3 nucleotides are TGCGCCAGCAGCATGGACATTTTTGGCACAGATACGCAGTATTTT. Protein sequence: CASSMDIFGTDTQYF.

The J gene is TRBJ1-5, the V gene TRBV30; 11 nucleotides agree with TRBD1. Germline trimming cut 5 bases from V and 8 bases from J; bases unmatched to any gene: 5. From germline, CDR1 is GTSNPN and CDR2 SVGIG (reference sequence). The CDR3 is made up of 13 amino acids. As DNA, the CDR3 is TGTGCCTGGGGGACAGGGGGTAATGAGCCCCAGCATTTT. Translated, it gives CAWGTGGNEPQHF.

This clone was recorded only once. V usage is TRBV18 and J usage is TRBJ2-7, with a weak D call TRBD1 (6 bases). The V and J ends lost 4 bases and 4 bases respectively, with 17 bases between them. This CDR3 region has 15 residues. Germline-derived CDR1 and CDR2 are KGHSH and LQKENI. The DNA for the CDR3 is TGTGCCAGCTCACTTGACCGGACAGCCCTATACGAGCAGTACTTC. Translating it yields CASSLDRTALYEQYF.

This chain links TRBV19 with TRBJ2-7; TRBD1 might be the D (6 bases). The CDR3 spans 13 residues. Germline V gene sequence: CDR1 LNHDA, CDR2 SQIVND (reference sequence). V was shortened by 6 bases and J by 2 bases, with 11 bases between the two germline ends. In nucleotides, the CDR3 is TGTGCCAGTAGCAGGGACATCACCTACGAGCAGTACTTC. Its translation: CASSRDITYEQYF. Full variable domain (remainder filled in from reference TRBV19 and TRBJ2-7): DGGITQSPKYLFRKEGQNVTLSCEQNLNHDAMYWYRQDPGQGLRLIYYSQIVNDFQKGDIAEGYSVSREKKESFPLTVTSAQKNPTAFYLCASSRDITYEQYFGPGTRLTVT.

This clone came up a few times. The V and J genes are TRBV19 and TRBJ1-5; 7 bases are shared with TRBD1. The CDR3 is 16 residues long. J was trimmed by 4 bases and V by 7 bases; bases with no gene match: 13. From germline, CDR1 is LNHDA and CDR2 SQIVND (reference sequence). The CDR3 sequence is CASTRTRTGKNQPQHF. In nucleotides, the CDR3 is TGTGCCAGTACCCGTACGAGGACAGGTAAAAATCAGCCCCAGCATTTT.

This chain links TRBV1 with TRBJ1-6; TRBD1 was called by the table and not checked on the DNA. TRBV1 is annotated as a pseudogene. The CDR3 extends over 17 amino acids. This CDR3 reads CTSSRPDRRPYNSPLHF. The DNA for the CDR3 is TGCACCAGCAGCCGGCCGGACAGGCGTCCCTATAATTCACCCCTCCACTTT.

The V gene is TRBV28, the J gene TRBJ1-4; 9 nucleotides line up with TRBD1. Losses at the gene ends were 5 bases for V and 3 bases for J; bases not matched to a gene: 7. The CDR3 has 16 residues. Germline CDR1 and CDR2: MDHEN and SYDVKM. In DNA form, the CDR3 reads TGTGCCAGCAGTATCCCGACAGGGGGAGCTAATGAAAAACTGTTTTTT. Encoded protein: CASSIPTGGANEKLFF.

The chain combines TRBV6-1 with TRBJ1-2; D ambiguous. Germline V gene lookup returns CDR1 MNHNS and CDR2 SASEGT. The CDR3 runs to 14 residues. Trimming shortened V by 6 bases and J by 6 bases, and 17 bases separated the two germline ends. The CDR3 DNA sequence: TGTGCCAGCAGCCACAGACAAGGTTTTGATGGCTACACCTTC. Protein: CASSHRQGFDGYTF.

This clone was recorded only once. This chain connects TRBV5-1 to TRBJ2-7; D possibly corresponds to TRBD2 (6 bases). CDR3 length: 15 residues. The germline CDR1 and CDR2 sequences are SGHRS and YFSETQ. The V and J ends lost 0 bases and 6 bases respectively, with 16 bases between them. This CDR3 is CASSLDGRGTGEQYF. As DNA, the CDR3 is TGCGCCAGCAGCTTGGACGGCCGAGGGACTGGCGAGCAGTACTTC.

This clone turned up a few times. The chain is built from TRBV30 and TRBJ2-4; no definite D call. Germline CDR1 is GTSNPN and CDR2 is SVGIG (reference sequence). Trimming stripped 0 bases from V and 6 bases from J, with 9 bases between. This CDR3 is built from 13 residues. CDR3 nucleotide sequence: TGTGCCTGGAGTGTCACCCCGGGAAACATTCAGTACTTC. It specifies CAWSVTPGNIQYF.

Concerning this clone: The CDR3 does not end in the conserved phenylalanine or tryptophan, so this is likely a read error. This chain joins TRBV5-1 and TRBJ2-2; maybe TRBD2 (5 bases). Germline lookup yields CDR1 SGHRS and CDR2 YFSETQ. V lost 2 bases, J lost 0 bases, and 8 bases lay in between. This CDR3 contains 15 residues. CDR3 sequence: CASSFGDPNTGELFL. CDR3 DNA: TGCGCCAGCAGCTTCGGGGATCCGAACACCGGGGAGCTGTTTCTT.

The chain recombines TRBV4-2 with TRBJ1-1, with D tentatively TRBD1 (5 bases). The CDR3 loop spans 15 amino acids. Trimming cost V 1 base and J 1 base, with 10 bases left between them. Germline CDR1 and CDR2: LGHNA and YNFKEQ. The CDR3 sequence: CASSQVQDTNTEAFF. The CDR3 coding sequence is TGTGCCAGCAGCCAAGTCCAGGACACGAACACTGAAGCTTTCTTT.

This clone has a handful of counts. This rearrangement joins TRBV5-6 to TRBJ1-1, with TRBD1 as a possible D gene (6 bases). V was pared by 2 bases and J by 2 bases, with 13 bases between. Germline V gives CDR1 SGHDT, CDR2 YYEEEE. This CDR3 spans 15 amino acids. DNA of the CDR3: TGTGCCAGCAGCTTCGTTGGCAGGGGCAACACTGAAGCTTTCTTT. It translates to CASSFVGRGNTEAFF. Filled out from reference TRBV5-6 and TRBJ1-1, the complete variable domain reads DAGVTQSPTHLIKTRGQQVTLRCSPKSGHDTVSWYQQALGQGPQFIFQYYEEEERQRGNFPDRFSGHQFPNYSSELNVNALLLGDSALYLCASSFVGRGNTEAFFGQGTRLTVV.

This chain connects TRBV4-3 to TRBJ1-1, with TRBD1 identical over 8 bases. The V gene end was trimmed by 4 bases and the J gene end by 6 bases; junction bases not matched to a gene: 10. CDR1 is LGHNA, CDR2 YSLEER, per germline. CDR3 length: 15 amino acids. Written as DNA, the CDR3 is TGCGCCAGCAGCCGTCGACAGGGGAAAGGCTCTGAAGCTTTCTTT. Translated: CASSRRQGKGSEAFF.

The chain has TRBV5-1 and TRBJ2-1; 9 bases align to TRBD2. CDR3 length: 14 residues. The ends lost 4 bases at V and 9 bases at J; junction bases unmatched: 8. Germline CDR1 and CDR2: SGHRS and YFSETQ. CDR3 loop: CASSRGGASGEQFF. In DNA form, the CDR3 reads TGCGCCAGCAGCCGCGGGGGGGCCTCTGGTGAGCAGTTCTTC. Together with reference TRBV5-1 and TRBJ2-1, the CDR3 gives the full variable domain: KAGVTQTPRYLIKTRGQQVTLSCSPISGHRSVSWYQQTPGQGLQFLFEYFSETQRNKGNFPGRFSGRQFSNSRSEMNVSTLELGDSALYLCASSRGGASGEQFFGPGTRLTVL.

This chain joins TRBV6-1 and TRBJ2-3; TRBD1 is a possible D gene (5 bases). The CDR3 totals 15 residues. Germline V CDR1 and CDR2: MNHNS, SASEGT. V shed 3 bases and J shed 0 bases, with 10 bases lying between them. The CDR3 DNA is TGTGCCAGCAGTGAGGACATCCTAAGCACAGATACGCAGTATTTT. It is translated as CASSEDILSTDTQYF.

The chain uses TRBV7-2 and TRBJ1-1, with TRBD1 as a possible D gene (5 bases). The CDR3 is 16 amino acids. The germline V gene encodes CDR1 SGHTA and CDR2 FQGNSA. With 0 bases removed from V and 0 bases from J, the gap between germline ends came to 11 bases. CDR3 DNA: TGTGCCAGCAGCTTAGCCATAGACAGACTGAACACTGAAGCTTTCTTT. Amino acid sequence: CASSLAIDRLNTEAFF.

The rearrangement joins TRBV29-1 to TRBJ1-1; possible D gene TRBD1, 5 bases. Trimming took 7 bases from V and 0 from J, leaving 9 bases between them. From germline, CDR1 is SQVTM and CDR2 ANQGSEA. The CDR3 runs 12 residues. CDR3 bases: TGCAGCGCAGGACATATGAACACTGAAGCTTTCTTT. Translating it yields CSAGHMNTEAFF.

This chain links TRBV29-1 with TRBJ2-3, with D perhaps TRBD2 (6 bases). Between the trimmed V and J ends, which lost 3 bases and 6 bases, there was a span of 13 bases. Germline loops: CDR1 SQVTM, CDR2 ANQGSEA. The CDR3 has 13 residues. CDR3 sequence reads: CSVELAIPDTQYF. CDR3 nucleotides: TGCAGCGTTGAGCTAGCGATTCCGGATACGCAGTATTTT.

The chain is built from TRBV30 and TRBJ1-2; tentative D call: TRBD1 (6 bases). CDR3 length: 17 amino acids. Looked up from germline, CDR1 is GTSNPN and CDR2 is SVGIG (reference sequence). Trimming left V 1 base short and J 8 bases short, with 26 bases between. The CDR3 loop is CAWSARIGYTGFRGYTF. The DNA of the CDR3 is TGTGCCTGGAGTGCACGAATCGGGTATACAGGGTTTCGGGGCTACACCTTC. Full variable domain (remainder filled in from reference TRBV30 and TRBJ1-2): SQTIHQWPATLVQPVGSPLSLECTVEGTSNPNLYWYRQAAGRGLQLLFYSVGIGQISSEVPQNLSASRPQDRQFILSSKKLLLSDSGFYLCAWSARIGYTGFRGYTFGSGTRLTVV.

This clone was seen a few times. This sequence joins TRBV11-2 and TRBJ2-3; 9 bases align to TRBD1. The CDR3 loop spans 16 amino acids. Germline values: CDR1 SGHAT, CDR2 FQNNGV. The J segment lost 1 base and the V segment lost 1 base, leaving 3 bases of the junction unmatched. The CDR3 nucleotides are TGTGCCAGCAGCTTAGTGGGACAGGGCGGCACAGATACGCAGTATTTT. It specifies CASSLVGQGGTDTQYF.

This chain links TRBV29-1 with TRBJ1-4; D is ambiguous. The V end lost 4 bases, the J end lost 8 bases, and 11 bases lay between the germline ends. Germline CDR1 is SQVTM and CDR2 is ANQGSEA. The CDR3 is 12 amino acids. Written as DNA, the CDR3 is TGCAGCGTTGGGGCGTCGGGGGAAAAACTGTTTTTT. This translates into CSVGASGEKLFF.

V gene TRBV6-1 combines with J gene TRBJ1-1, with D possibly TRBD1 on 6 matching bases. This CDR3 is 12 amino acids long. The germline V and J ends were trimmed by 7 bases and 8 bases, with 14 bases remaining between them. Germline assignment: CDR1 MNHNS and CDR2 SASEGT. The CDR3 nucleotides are TGTGCCAGCATAGAACTCGACAGGGAAGCTTTCTTT. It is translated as CASIELDREAFF.

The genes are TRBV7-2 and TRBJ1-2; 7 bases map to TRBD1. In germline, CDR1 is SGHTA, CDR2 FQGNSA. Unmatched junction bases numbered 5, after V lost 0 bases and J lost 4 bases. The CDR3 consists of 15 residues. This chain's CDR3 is CASSLAPGGAYGYTF. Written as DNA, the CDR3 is TGTGCCAGCAGCTTAGCTCCAGGGGGAGCCTATGGCTACACCTTC.